A selection of T cell receptor beta chains follows, all from one sample in a study of beta chain features in type 1 diabetes. Assay used: immunoSEQ multiplex PCR; TCRdb lists only in-frame clones, some missing. The sample records 130,000 to 150,000 clones, more than 10% being singletons. The sequencing sample was made of central memory CD4+ T cells from blood. Receptors originate from a man aged 18 to 35 with type 1 diabetes. Each CDR3 is given with its conserved first and last residue. The order of the fields is V gene, clone size, J gene, D gene, CDR3 protein, CDR3 DNA. D genes are given only for firm matches. Only some rows state a clone size, as once, few, many or a class for expanded clones.

TRBV7-8,few,TRBJ1-6,-,CASSLGSQGGLNNSPLHF,TGTGCCAGCAGCCTGGGGAGCCAGGGAGGGTTGAATAATTCACCCCTCCACTTT
TRBV30,few,TRBJ2-1,TRBD2,CAWNRALGTSPNYNEQFF,TGTGCCTGGAATCGGGCCCTGGGGACTAGCCCGAACTACAATGAGCAGTTCTTC
TRBV19,-,TRBJ2-7,-,CATGIQGYPAYEQYF,TGTGCCACAGGTATCCAGGGATATCCCGCCTACGAGCAGTACTTC
TRBV9,few,TRBJ1-3,-,CASSVGPRAASGNTIYF,TGTGCCAGCAGCGTAGGACCGAGGGCAGCCTCTGGAAACACCATATATTTT
TRBV30,-,TRBJ2-2,-,CAWSWGLNTGELFF,TGTGCCTGGAGTTGGGGGCTGAACACCGGGGAGCTGTTTTTT
TRBV5-1,-,TRBJ2-2,TRBD1,CASSPGQANTGELFF,TGCGCCAGCAGCCCAGGACAGGCTAACACCGGGGAGCTGTTTTTT
TRBV21-1,-,TRBJ2-5,-,CASSPSQEGQETQYF,TGTGCCAGCAGCCCCAGTCAGGAGGGGCAAGAGACCCAGTACTTC
TRBV5-1,few,TRBJ1-1,-,CASSFEGGTEAFF,TGCGCCAGCAGCTTCGAAGGGGGCACTGAAGCTTTCTTT
TRBV27,-,TRBJ2-7,TRBD2,CASSPTAGGSYEQYF,TGTGCCAGCAGCCCGACAGCGGGGGGCTCCTACGAGCAGTACTTC
TRBV18,few,TRBJ1-1,-,CASSPPGGVNTEAFF,TGTGCCAGCTCACCACCCGGAGGGGTGAACACTGAAGCTTTCTTT
TRBV30,few,TRBJ1-2,-,CAWNLGIDYGYTF,TGTGCCTGGAATCTGGGTATAGACTATGGCTACACCTTC
TRBV7-8,-,TRBJ2-1,-,CASSPGDEQFF,TGTGCCAGCAGTCCGGGCGATGAGCAGTTCTTC
TRBV30,few,TRBJ1-1,-,CAWSAPRPNTEAFF,TGTGCCTGGAGTGCTCCCCGGCCGAACACTGAAGCTTTCTTT
TRBV7-9,few,TRBJ1-2,-,CASSLGLGASRGYTF,TGTGCCAGCAGCTTAGGATTGGGGGCCTCCCGTGGCTACACCTTC
TRBV2,few,TRBJ1-2,TRBD1,CASGDQGAKGYTF,TGTGCCAGCGGGGATCAGGGGGCGAAAGGCTACACCTTC
TRBV7-8,few,TRBJ1-1,-,CASSLSSQNTEAFF,TGTGCCAGCAGCTTATCATCCCAGAACACTGAAGCTTTCTTT
TRBV5-1,few,TRBJ1-3,-,CASSLAGPGFGNTIYF,TGCGCCAGCAGCTTGGCTGGCCCGGGATTTGGAAACACCATATATTTT
TRBV2,few,TRBJ2-2,-,CASSEWGMLAVELFF,TGTGCCAGCAGTGAATGGGGGATGCTGGCGGTGGAGCTGTTTTTT
TRBV9,few,TRBJ2-6,-,CASSLLGFSGANVLTF,TGTGCCAGCAGCTTACTAGGGTTTTCTGGGGCCAACGTCCTGACTTTC
TRBV9,-,TRBJ2-7,TRBD1,CATARDRDTYEQYF,TGTGCCACCGCGAGGGACAGGGACACCTACGAGCAGTACTTC
TRBV6-6,-,TRBJ1-4,TRBD1,CASSPWEQGYEKLFF,TGTGCCAGCAGCCCGTGGGAACAGGGGTACGAAAAACTGTTTTTT
TRBV7-8,-,TRBJ2-3,-,CASSLGADTQYF,TGTGCCAGCAGCTTAGGCGCAGATACGCAGTATTTT
TRBV19,few,TRBJ2-6,-,CASSYSGANVLTF,TGTGCCAGTAGTTACTCTGGGGCCAACGTCCTGACTTTC
TRBV7-9,-,TRBJ1-1,-,CASSLLGTEAFF,TGTGCCAGCAGCTTACTGGGCACTGAAGCTTTCTTT
TRBV18,-,TRBJ1-1,-,CASSRQEQRSTEAFF,TGTGCCAGCTCACGCCAGGAACAGCGGTCCACTGAAGCTTTCTTT
TRBV5-6,few,TRBJ2-2,TRBD1,CASSKFTGTGNTGELFF,TGTGCCAGCAGCAAATTTACCGGGACAGGGAACACCGGGGAGCTGTTTTTT